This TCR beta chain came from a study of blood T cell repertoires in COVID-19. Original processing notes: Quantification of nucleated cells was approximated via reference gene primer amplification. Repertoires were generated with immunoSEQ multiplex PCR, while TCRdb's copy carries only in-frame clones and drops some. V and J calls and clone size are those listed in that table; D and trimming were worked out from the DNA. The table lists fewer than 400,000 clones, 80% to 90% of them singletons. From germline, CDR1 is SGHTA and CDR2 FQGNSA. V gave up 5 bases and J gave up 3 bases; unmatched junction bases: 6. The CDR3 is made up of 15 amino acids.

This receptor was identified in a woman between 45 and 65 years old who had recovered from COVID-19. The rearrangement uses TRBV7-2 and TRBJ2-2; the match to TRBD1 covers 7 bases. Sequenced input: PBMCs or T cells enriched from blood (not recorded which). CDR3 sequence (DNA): TGTGCCAGCAGCCTCCGGACAGGTCACACCGGGGAGCTGTTTTTT. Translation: CASSLRTGHTGELFF.